The text below deals with one TCR beta chain. This CDR3 comprises 16 residues. The germline V gene has CDR1 SGHRS and CDR2 YFSETQ. Trimming pared 0 bases from V and 5 bases from J, leaving 12 bases between. Treatment here: roughly 19 received Ad26.COV2.S at low or high dose, single or two shots; about five received placebo; per-sample allocation not given. Collection of samples fell on day 63 after the first vaccine or placebo injection. This sample was included in a study of Ad26.COV2.S vaccination and SARS-CoV-2 variants. Generated by immunoSEQ multiplex PCR, the TCRdb table keeps only in-frame clones and is missing some. The table lists 500,000 or so clones, roughly 89% of them singletons.

This chain connects TRBV5-1 to TRBJ1-6, with a tentative D call TRBD1 (5 bases). This sample comprised peripheral blood, obtained in a trial of Ad26.COV2.S vaccine versus placebo. This receptor was taken from a person aged 18-60 years who received the Ad26.COV2.S COVID-19 vaccine or a placebo. CDR3 nucleotides: TGCGCCAGCAGCTTGGTGGCCAGGGCGAATAATTCACCCCTCCACTTT. This translates into CASSLVARANNSPLHF. Filled out from reference TRBV5-1 and TRBJ1-6, the complete variable domain reads KAGVTQTPRYLIKTRGQQVTLSCSPISGHRSVSWYQQTPGQGLQFLFEYFSETQRNKGNFPGRFSGRQFSNSRSEMNVSTLELGDSALYLCASSLVARANNSPLHFGNGTRLTVT.